One sample yielded the 14 T cell receptor beta chains listed below, sequenced in a study of long-term antiretroviral therapy in people with HIV. At the survey level, the v3.0 immunoSEQ assay was run. Using immunoSEQ multiplex PCR, the repertoire was profiled, and TCRdb retains in-frame clones only, with some absent. Among approximately 37,000 clones listed, over 80% were seen once. This material consisted of unsorted PBMCs, taken 1 year after starting antiretroviral therapy. The receptor set was obtained from a man aged 18-30 years with HIV.

J is TRBJ2-1 and V is TRBV19, with TRBD1 matching over 9 bases. The CDR3 is 14 residues long. The germline V gene encodes CDR1 LNHDA and CDR2 SQIVND (reference sequence). Trimming removed 6 bases from V and 2 bases from J; junction bases left unmatched: 2. CDR3 sequence: CASRGQGTYNEQFF. DNA of the CDR3: TGTGCCAGTAGGGGACAGGGAACCTACAATGAGCAGTTCTTC.

This chain connects TRBV9 to TRBJ2-7, with TRBD1 matching 9 bases. Germline CDR1 reads SGDLS; CDR2 reads YYNGEE. J lost 2 bases, V lost 4 bases, and 1 base had no gene match. The CDR3 contains 13 residues. The CDR3 loop reads CASSRQGAYEQYF. CDR3 bases: TGTGCCAGCAGCCGACAGGGGGCCTACGAGCAGTACTTC.

The V call is TRBV6-5, the J call TRBJ2-3; D perhaps matches TRBD2 (6 bases). V was trimmed by 7 bases and J by 8 bases, leaving 19 bases between them. This CDR3 is 14 amino acids long. Germline values: CDR1 MNHEY, CDR2 SVGAGI. The CDR3 protein is CASISGGPPGTQYF. In DNA form, the CDR3 reads TGTGCCAGCATCTCCGGGGGTCCCCCCGGTACGCAGTATTTT.

The chain couples TRBV28 to TRBJ2-7, with D uncertain. Looked up from germline, CDR1 is MDHEN and CDR2 is SYDVKM. The V gene lost 5 bases and the J gene lost 0 bases, with 14 bases spanning the gap. The length of the CDR3 is 15 residues. The CDR3 reads CASSPRTVSSYEQYF. The DNA for the CDR3 is TGTGCCAGCAGTCCCAGGACGGTTAGCTCCTACGAGCAGTACTTC.

The CDR3 bases are TGTGCCAGCAGCTTAAGGACTAGCGGGCCCTACGAGCAGTACTTC. Its protein product is CASSLRTSGPYEQYF. The chain links TRBV11-2 to TRBJ2-7, with TRBD2 matching 11 bases. Germline values: CDR1 SGHAT, CDR2 FQNNGV. The junction had 2 bases not matched to a gene; V was cut back by 2 bases and J by 2 bases. The CDR3 is 15 residues long.

The table lists this clone with a few counts. This rearrangement joins TRBV15 to TRBJ1-2, with TRBD1 matching over 9 bases. After removal of 1 base from V and 7 bases from J, the junction contained 4 bases not matched to a gene. This CDR3 region has 14 residues. Germline assignment: CDR1 LNHNV and CDR2 YYDKDF (reference sequence). This chain's CDR3 is CATSRVTGGRGYTF. The CDR3 DNA sequence: TGTGCCACCAGCAGAGTGACAGGGGGACGTGGCTACACCTTC.

This clone came up once. This sequence joins TRBV7-9 and TRBJ2-1; 11 positions agree with TRBD2. After removal of 5 bases from V and 2 bases from J, the junction contained 5 bases not matched to a gene. This CDR3 has 16 amino acids. Germline V gene sequence: CDR1 SEHNR, CDR2 FQNEAQ (reference sequence). CDR3 sequence: CASSHSGRGAYNEQFF. Written as DNA, the CDR3 is TGTGCCAGCAGCCATAGCGGGAGGGGGGCCTACAATGAGCAGTTCTTC.

The chain combines TRBV6-6 with TRBJ1-4; weak D call: TRBD1 (5 bases). Trimming took 8 bases from V and 4 from J, leaving 14 bases between them. Germline CDR1 is MNHNY and CDR2 is SVGAGI (reference sequence). This CDR3 spans 14 amino acids. The CDR3 DNA reads TGTGCCAGCGCCAAGAGGGGAGGTAATGAAAAACTGTTTTTT. Translating gives CASAKRGGNEKLFF.

This chain uses TRBV9 with TRBJ1-6; no firm D call. The CDR3 spans 16 residues. Germline CDR1 and CDR2: SGDLS and YYNGEE. The V end lost 0 bases, the J end lost 3 bases, and 10 bases lay between the germline ends. The DNA of the CDR3 is TGTGCCAGCAGCGTAGAAGGAACCCACTATAATTCACCCCTCCACTTT. Its translation is CASSVEGTHYNSPLHF. Drawing the rest from reference TRBV9 and TRBJ1-6, the complete variable domain is DSGVTQTPKHLITATGQRVTLRCSPRSGDLSVYWYQQSLDQGLQFLIQYYNGEERAKGNILERFSAQQFPDLHSELNLSSLELGDSALYFCASSVEGTHYNSPLHFGNGTRLTVT.

This chain uses TRBV14 with TRBJ1-1; D possibly corresponds to TRBD1 (5 bases). In germline, CDR1 is SGHDN, CDR2 FVKESK. The CDR3 extends over 13 amino acids. V lost 8 bases, J lost 2 bases, and 12 bases lay in between. CDR3 bases: TGTGCCAGCTACGGGGGGGGAAACACTGAAGCTTTCTTT. Encoded protein: CASYGGGNTEAFF.

J is TRBJ1-1 and V is TRBV15; 8 bases map to TRBD1. The germline CDR1 and CDR2 sequences are LNHNV and YYDKDF (reference sequence). V lost 5 bases and J lost 3; bases outside the gene matches: 5. This CDR3 comprises 14 residues. CDR3 sequence reads: CATSSGQGYTEAFF. The CDR3 coding sequence is TGTGCCACCAGCTCAGGACAGGGCTACACTGAAGCTTTCTTT.

The rearrangement links TRBV11-3 to TRBJ1-6; D might be TRBD1 (5 bases). Germline V gene sequence: CDR1 SGHNT, CDR2 YENEEA. This CDR3 has 16 residues. V lost 3 bases, J lost 7 bases, and 16 bases lay in between. Here the CDR3 reads CASSFGGVSGNSPLHF. CDR3 nucleotides: TGTGCCAGCAGCTTCGGGGGAGTCAGTGGGAATTCACCCCTCCACTTT.

This clone occurred once. V is TRBV29-1 and J is TRBJ2-7, with 10 bases fitting TRBD1. Per the germline V gene, CDR1 is SQVTM and CDR2 is ANQGSEA. With V trimmed by 6 bases and J by 2 bases, 7 bases remained unmatched. The CDR3 contains 14 residues. The CDR3 here is CSVKDRGNAYEQYF. CDR3 DNA: TGCAGCGTAAAGGACAGGGGGAACGCCTACGAGCAGTACTTC.

This sequence joins TRBV7-9 and TRBJ1-1; D gene unclear. The CDR3 contains 15 residues. V lost 3 bases, J lost 1 base, and 12 bases lay in between. The germline V gene has CDR1 SEHNR and CDR2 FQNEAQ (reference sequence). The CDR3 loop is CASSFFIGANTEAFF. The CDR3 coding sequence is TGTGCCAGCAGCTTCTTTATTGGAGCGAACACTGAAGCTTTCTTT.